This TCR beta chain was sequenced for a study of vaccination and CD4 T cells after COVID-19. Turning to the study itself: Recovered-phase convalescent patients showed SARS-CoV-2 positivity by nasal swab PCR; roughly nine were mild, one severe. Two of the convalescents were Hispanic, and the group consisted of six males and four females.

Stated treatment: approximately 10-day PBMC culture with coronavirus spike peptide pools or control peptides (ViraFEST assay). Following expansion of antigen-specific T cells with peptide pools, ViraFEST then sequenced TCRs. The CDR3 runs 14 residues. V lost 6 bases to trimming and J lost 5 bases, with 19 bases between them. Germline lookup yields CDR1 DFQATT and CDR2 SNEGSKA (reference sequence). Cultured CD4+ T cells had their DNA profiled by the Oncomine TCR Beta short-read assay. Genomic DNA was extracted from cultured CD4+ T cells. A single record per CDR3 protein comes from TCRdb applying MiXCR to the PCR reads. The sample lists around 15,000 distinct CDR3 sequences, about 50% occurring once. A remark on this clonotype: The antigen is not known.

The sample was CD4+ T cells from blood, cultured in vitro, taken before SARS-CoV-2 vaccination. V is TRBV20-1 and J is TRBJ2-5, with a weak D call TRBD1 (6 bases). This sequence originates from a human donor who had recovered from COVID-19. CDR3 sequence (DNA): TGCAGTGCCCCTTTACAGGGTCGGTGGGAGACCCAGTACTTC. It translates to CSAPLQGRWETQYF.